Listed below are T cell receptor beta chains from one sample, sequenced in a study of blood T cell repertoires in COVID-19. Profiling relied on immunoSEQ multiplex PCR, and the TCRdb table lists in-frame clones only, not all of them. The sample yields about 210,000 clones, around 81% seen once. Material: peripheral blood. The receptors stem from a woman in her 70s with acute or convalescent COVID-19. The CDR3 runs from the conserved cysteine through the conserved F or W. D genes are given only for firm matches. A row's size may be missing; if present it is once, few, many or a size class.

D gene	J gene	V gene	clone size	CDR3 DNA	CDR3 protein
TRBD2	TRBJ2-2	TRBV29-1	.	TGCAGCGTGTCGGGACTAGCGGGGGTCGCGAACACCGGGGAGCTGTTTTTT	CSVSGLAGVANTGELFF
TRBD1	TRBJ1-1	TRBV19	.	TGTGCCAGTAGTATAGGCGGTATTGAGGACAGGTACACTGAAGCTTTCTTT	CASSIGGIEDRYTEAFF
.	TRBJ2-1	TRBV5-1	.	TGCGCCAGCAGCTACACTCAGGGGCATGAGCAGTTCTTC	CASSYTQGHEQFF
.	TRBJ1-3	TRBV5-1	.	TGCGCCAGCAGCCCTAATCAAGGGGCGAGCTCTGGAAACACCATATATTTT	CASSPNQGASSGNTIYF
.	TRBJ1-6	TRBV3-1/TRBV3-2	few	TGTGCCAGCAGCCAATATCCGGGAGAAGTTTCACCCCTCCACTTT	CASSQYPGEVSPLHF
.	TRBJ2-6	TRBV5-4	.	TGTGCCAGCAGCTTGATACAGGCCTCTGGGGCCAACGTCCTGACTTTC	CASSLIQASGANVLTF
.	TRBJ1-5	TRBV11-3	few	TGTGCCGAGGTTATTCAGTATAGCAATCAGCCCCAGCATTTT	CAEVIQYSNQPQHF
.	TRBJ1-5	TRBV18	.	TGTGCCAGCTCACCTTCCATCAGCAATCAGCCCCAGCATTTT	CASSPSISNQPQHF
.	TRBJ1-6	TRBV5-5	.	TGTGCCAGCAGCTTACAGTCAGATTCACCCCTCCACTTT	CASSLQSDSPLHF
.	TRBJ2-7	TRBV20-1	.	TGCAGTGCTAGTGTTCGTCTGGAGGGGGAGCAGTACTTC	CSASVRLEGEQYF
TRBD2	TRBJ2-2	TRBV10-1	.	TGCGCCAGCAAGGAGAGAGCGGGGGACACCGGGGAGCTGTTTTTT	CASKERAGDTGELFF
TRBD2	TRBJ2-2	TRBV11-2	.	TGTGCCAGCAGCCAAGGACTAGCTGCCGGGGAGCTGTTTTTT	CASSQGLAAGELFF
.	TRBJ1-4	TRBV4-1	once	TGCGCCAGCAGCCAAGCGGACGGGCGGGAGAAACTGTTTTTT	CASSQADGREKLFF
TRBD1	TRBJ1-1	TRBV24-1	.	TGTGCCACCAGTGATGACAGGGGGGAGGATGGCACTGAAGCTTTCTTT	CATSDDRGEDGTEAFF
TRBD1	TRBJ2-2	TRBV19	.	TGTGCCAGTAGTACGACAGGGACGACCGGGGAGCTGTTTTTT	CASSTTGTTGELFF
.	TRBJ1-1	TRBV2	.	TGTGCCAGCAGTGGCTTTGTCGGTCAACCCGTGGCTTTCTTT	CASSGFVGQPVAFF
TRBD1	TRBJ1-2	TRBV24-1	.	TGTGCCACCAGTGACCGCAAAGACAGGGGTAATGGCTACACCTTC	CATSDRKDRGNGYTF
.	TRBJ2-1	TRBV7-3	.	TGTGCCAGCAGCTTAGGCAGGGGTGGCAATGAGCAGTTCTTC	CASSLGRGGNEQFF
TRBD2	TRBJ2-1	TRBV2	.	TGTGCCACCCGGACTAGCGGGGAATACAATGAGCAGTTCTTC	CATRTSGEYNEQFF
.	TRBJ1-2	TRBV11-2	.	TGTGCCAGCAGCTTGCTCCACCCGGAGGATGGCTACACCTTC	CASSLLHPEDGYTF
.	TRBJ2-3	TRBV6-5	.	TGTGCCAGCAGTTACCAACCTGGCAAGACAGATACGCAGTATTTT	CASSYQPGKTDTQYF
.	TRBJ2-2	TRBV2	once	TGTGCCAGCAGTGTGGACATCTCGAACACCGGGGAGCTGTTTTTT	CASSVDISNTGELFF
.	TRBJ2-7	TRBV10-1	.	TGCGCCAGCAGTGACCCTTCCCGACCTGACAGCTACTACGAGCAGTACTTC	CASSDPSRPDSYYEQYF
TRBD2	TRBJ2-5	TRBV3-1/TRBV3-2	few	TGTGCCAGCAGCCAAGAAGCGGGGGGTAAAGAGACCCAGTACTTC	CASSQEAGGKETQYF